The clone carrying this T cell receptor beta chain turned up a few times. Its antigen remains unidentified. These data are taken from a study of blood T cells in healthy people across ages. Study information: Capture by template switching was about one barcoded beta molecule per two T cells. Findings of the study overall: Naive T cell percentage strongly correlated with TCR beta diversity.

V was trimmed by 5 bases and J by 3 bases, leaving 21 bases between them. CDR1 MNHNY and CDR2 SVGAGI come from the germline V gene (reference sequence). The CDR3 has 17 residues. About 10 milliliters was the volume of peripheral blood drawn from each donor. With a J-beta primer mix and a sample-barcoded 5' primer, a second PCR ran about 6 to 11 cycles. TCRdb re-called the 5' RACE reads through MiXCR, storing one row per CDR3 protein. This table has 540,000 or so distinct CDR3 sequences, roughly 48% appearing once. This chain joins TRBV6-6 and TRBJ2-3; D might be TRBD1 (5 bases). This receptor was taken from an elderly man in good health. Sample: blood. CDR3 sequence reads: CASSRRRERVGTDTQYF. The CDR3 DNA is TGTGCCAGCAGTCGGCGCAGGGAAAGGGTCGGGACAGATACGCAGTATTTT.